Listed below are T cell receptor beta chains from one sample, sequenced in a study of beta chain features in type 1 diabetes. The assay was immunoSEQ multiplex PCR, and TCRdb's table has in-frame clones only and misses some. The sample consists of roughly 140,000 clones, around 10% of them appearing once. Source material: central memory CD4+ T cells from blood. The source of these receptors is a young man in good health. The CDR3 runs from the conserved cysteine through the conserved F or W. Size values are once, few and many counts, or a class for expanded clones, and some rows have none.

cdr3_aa: CASSFKGSGANVLTF; v_call: TRBV27; j_call: TRBJ2-6; clone_size: NA
cdr3_aa: CASSEQVQDLYEQYF; v_call: TRBV6-1; j_call: TRBJ2-7; clone_size: NA
cdr3_aa: CASSLRREGEQFF; v_call: TRBV7-2; j_call: TRBJ2-1; clone_size: NA
cdr3_aa: CASSPTSGPSSYNEQFF; v_call: TRBV13; j_call: TRBJ2-1; clone_size: many
cdr3_aa: CASSLGQGASYNSPLHF; v_call: TRBV5-4; j_call: TRBJ1-6; clone_size: NA
cdr3_aa: CASSSRARRGRGKKETQYF; v_call: TRBV27; j_call: TRBJ2-5; clone_size: NA
cdr3_aa: CSARTRQGSTEAFF; v_call: TRBV29-1; j_call: TRBJ1-1; clone_size: few
cdr3_aa: CASSVSQGAANEKLFF; v_call: TRBV9; j_call: TRBJ1-4; clone_size: NA
cdr3_aa: CASSPSGTGANVLTF; v_call: TRBV7-9; j_call: TRBJ2-6; clone_size: few
cdr3_aa: CASSQDRTPGWETQYF; v_call: TRBV4-1; j_call: TRBJ2-5; clone_size: NA
cdr3_aa: CASSEGFYTDTQYF; v_call: TRBV5-6; j_call: TRBJ2-3; clone_size: few
cdr3_aa: CASGLHTF; v_call: TRBV21-1; j_call: TRBJ1-2; clone_size: few
cdr3_aa: CASSFGTDSNYGYTF; v_call: TRBV28; j_call: TRBJ1-2; clone_size: many
cdr3_aa: CASSLTGYSSTDEQFF; v_call: TRBV7-3; j_call: TRBJ2-1; clone_size: many
cdr3_aa: CASSPPRSRNTEAFF; v_call: TRBV18; j_call: TRBJ1-1; clone_size: many
cdr3_aa: CASSRQSRLDTQYF; v_call: TRBV14; j_call: TRBJ2-3; clone_size: few
cdr3_aa: CASSSGQWNSYEQYF; v_call: TRBV5-1; j_call: TRBJ2-7; clone_size: few
cdr3_aa: CASSRGAGTEAFF; v_call: TRBV14; j_call: TRBJ1-1; clone_size: many
cdr3_aa: CSVVRDRGYTF; v_call: TRBV29-1; j_call: TRBJ1-2; clone_size: few
cdr3_aa: CASSQERGNYGYTF; v_call: TRBV4-1; j_call: TRBJ1-2; clone_size: NA
cdr3_aa: CASSPLGPDTQYF; v_call: TRBV18; j_call: TRBJ2-3; clone_size: many
cdr3_aa: CASSLDSWGGELFF; v_call: TRBV7-3; j_call: TRBJ2-2; clone_size: NA
cdr3_aa: CASSESQGPGANVLTF; v_call: TRBV10-1; j_call: TRBJ2-6; clone_size: many
cdr3_aa: CASSQDRGDQPQHF; v_call: TRBV7-9; j_call: TRBJ1-5; clone_size: once
cdr3_aa: CASSRTGGETQYF; v_call: TRBV4-1; j_call: TRBJ2-5; clone_size: NA
cdr3_aa: CASSPRTGGNTDTQYF; v_call: TRBV9; j_call: TRBJ2-3; clone_size: few
cdr3_aa: CASSWGTYNEQFF; v_call: TRBV7-2; j_call: TRBJ2-1; clone_size: few
cdr3_aa: CASSYQGDTQYF; v_call: TRBV5-4; j_call: TRBJ2-3; clone_size: many
cdr3_aa: CASSQSRTLAIDTQYF; v_call: TRBV14; j_call: TRBJ2-3; clone_size: few
cdr3_aa: CSVRTGTAVLRF; v_call: TRBV29-1; j_call: TRBJ2-7; clone_size: many
cdr3_aa: CASSLVLQETQYF; v_call: TRBV5-1; j_call: TRBJ2-5; clone_size: NA
cdr3_aa: CSVEWLARLQFF; v_call: TRBV29-1; j_call: TRBJ2-1; clone_size: few
cdr3_aa: CASSSSSPQKNIQYF; v_call: TRBV11-2; j_call: TRBJ2-4; clone_size: few
cdr3_aa: CASSFGGIGYTF; v_call: TRBV28; j_call: TRBJ1-2; clone_size: many
cdr3_aa: CAWSVLGRGRADTQYF; v_call: TRBV30; j_call: TRBJ2-3; clone_size: NA
cdr3_aa: CATAGTAGNQPQHF; v_call: TRBV10-3; j_call: TRBJ1-5; clone_size: NA
cdr3_aa: CASSRTELNEQFF; v_call: TRBV4-3; j_call: TRBJ2-1; clone_size: few
cdr3_aa: CASSSGTEGLSQYF; v_call: TRBV5-8; j_call: TRBJ2-5; clone_size: few
cdr3_aa: CAVPGEQYF; v_call: TRBV28; j_call: TRBJ2-7; clone_size: many
cdr3_aa: CASSTPGLAGGIQETQYF; v_call: TRBV27; j_call: TRBJ2-5; clone_size: NA
cdr3_aa: CASRQQGIPQYF; v_call: TRBV28; j_call: TRBJ2-5; clone_size: once
cdr3_aa: CASSVGLRPETQYF; v_call: TRBV6-5; j_call: TRBJ2-5; clone_size: once
cdr3_aa: CASSGDEQFF; v_call: TRBV7-2; j_call: TRBJ2-1; clone_size: few
cdr3_aa: CASSLDPSPTDTQYF; v_call: TRBV9; j_call: TRBJ2-3; clone_size: once
cdr3_aa: CASRLSRGDEQFF; v_call: TRBV7-3; j_call: TRBJ2-1; clone_size: NA
cdr3_aa: CASSAGDRVGGANVLTF; v_call: TRBV5-6; j_call: TRBJ2-6; clone_size: NA
cdr3_aa: CASSLDSFSYEQYF; v_call: TRBV18; j_call: TRBJ2-7; clone_size: few
cdr3_aa: CASKDLIAFF; v_call: TRBV28; j_call: TRBJ1-1; clone_size: few
cdr3_aa: CAISPTGTITEAFF; v_call: TRBV10-3; j_call: TRBJ1-1; clone_size: few